This TCR beta chain was observed in a study of spatial heterogeneity in lung cancer. Time point here: blood at routine non-recurrence follow-up after resection. The CDR3 has 14 residues. Trimming removed 6 bases at V and 5 bases at J, with 17 bases between. Looked up from germline, CDR1 is MNHEY and CDR2 is SMNVEV (reference sequence). Individually, TCR cDNA molecules were each labelled with a unique molecular identifier. TCRdb re-analysed the 5' RACE reads in MiXCR, keeping a single row per CDR3 protein. The sample lists about 87,000 distinct CDR3 sequences; roughly a fifth were seen once. This clonotype was seen ten or more times.

This clonotype originated in a male donor with early-stage non-small cell lung cancer. Sequenced here: PBMCs, sampled at follow-up. This chain joins TRBV27 and TRBJ2-7, with D maybe TRBD1 (6 bases). The CDR3 DNA reads as TGTGCCAGCAGCCTCAGGGGCAGCTTGGACGAGCAGTACTTC. Amino acid sequence: CASSLRGSLDEQYF.